This T cell receptor beta chain was profiled in a study of PD-1 blockade in classical Hodgkin lymphoma. V lost 2 bases, J lost 0 bases, and 6 bases stayed unmatched. The CDR3 runs to 16 residues. Germline loops: CDR1 SEHNR, CDR2 FQNEAQ (reference sequence). TCRdb's table, derived via immunoSEQ multiplex PCR, lists solely in-frame clones and lacks some. The table includes approximately 84,000 clones, 83% detected once. The time point denotes: cycle 4 day 1 (C4D1), after 6 weeks of nivolumab. After autologous stem cell transplantation all patients relapsed, and prior brentuximab vedotin exposure differed between cohorts.

The specimen was peripheral blood mononuclear cells (PBMCs), collected before the fourth cycle of nivolumab. The chain combines TRBV7-9 with TRBJ2-7; 8 positions match TRBD2. This TCR derives from a human donor with classical Hodgkin lymphoma. CDR3 loop: CASSLFVAGSSYEQYF. The CDR3 bases are TGTGCCAGCAGCTTATTCGTAGCGGGGAGCTCCTACGAGCAGTACTTC. Full variable domain (missing parts from reference TRBV7-9 and TRBJ2-7): DTGVSQNPRHKITKRGQNVTFRCDPISEHNRLYWYRQTLGQGPEFLTYFQNEAQLEKSRLLSDRFSAERPKGSFSTLEIQRTEQGDSAMYLCASSLFVAGSSYEQYFGPGTRLTVT.